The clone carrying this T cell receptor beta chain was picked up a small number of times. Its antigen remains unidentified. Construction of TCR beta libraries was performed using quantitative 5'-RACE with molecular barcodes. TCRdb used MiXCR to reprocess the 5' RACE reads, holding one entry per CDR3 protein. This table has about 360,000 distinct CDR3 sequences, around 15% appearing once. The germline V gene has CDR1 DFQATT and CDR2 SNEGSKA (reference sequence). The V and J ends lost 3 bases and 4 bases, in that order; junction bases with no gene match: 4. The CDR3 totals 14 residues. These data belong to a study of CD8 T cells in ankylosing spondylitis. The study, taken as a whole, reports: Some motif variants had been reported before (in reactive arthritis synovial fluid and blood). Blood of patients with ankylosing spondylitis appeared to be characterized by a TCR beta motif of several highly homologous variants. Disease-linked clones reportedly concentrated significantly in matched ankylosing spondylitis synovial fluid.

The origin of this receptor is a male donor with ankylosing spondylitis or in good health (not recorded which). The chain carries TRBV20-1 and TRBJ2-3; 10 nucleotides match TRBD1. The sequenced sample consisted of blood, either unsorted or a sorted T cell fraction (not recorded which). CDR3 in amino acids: CSASAGTGADTQYF. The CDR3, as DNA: TGCAGTGCTAGTGCCGGGACAGGGGCAGATACGCAGTATTTT.